This T cell receptor (beta chain) was sequenced in a study of T cell repertoires in cytomegalovirus infection. Overall study context: HLA-B-restricted CMV epitopes that are well studied, plus recently identified HLA-C-restricted ones, were used by the study. Public TCR beta signature analysis indicated the presence of both CMV infection and matching HLA type. Study-wide results and caveats: Cumulative public TCR beta family frequency identified carriers of CMV plus the relevant HLA. It was HLA-C-restricted CMV-specific TCR beta clonotypes that dominated the response ex vivo.

Note on this clonotype: Its antigen is currently unknown.

TCRdb reanalysed the reads using MiXCR and keeps one entry per CDR3 protein. The sample has around 120,000 distinct CDR3 sequences; 42% are singletons. Germline V lookup: CDR1 MNHEY, CDR2 SVGAGI. V shed 6 bases, J shed 2 bases, and the junction held 6 bases outside the gene matches. The CDR3 runs to 14 residues. This specimen was CD8+ T cells from cultured PBMCs, taken from culture after CMV antigen stimulation. This sequence originates from a human donor in good health (CMV status not recorded). Some clones in this sample may be carry-over from other donors' samples. The gene calls are TRBV6-5 and TRBJ2-5, with 7 bases fitting TRBD1. The DNA for the CDR3 is TGTGCCAGCAGCCCATGGACAGGTCAAGAGACCCAGTACTTC. It codes for CASSPWTGQETQYF.